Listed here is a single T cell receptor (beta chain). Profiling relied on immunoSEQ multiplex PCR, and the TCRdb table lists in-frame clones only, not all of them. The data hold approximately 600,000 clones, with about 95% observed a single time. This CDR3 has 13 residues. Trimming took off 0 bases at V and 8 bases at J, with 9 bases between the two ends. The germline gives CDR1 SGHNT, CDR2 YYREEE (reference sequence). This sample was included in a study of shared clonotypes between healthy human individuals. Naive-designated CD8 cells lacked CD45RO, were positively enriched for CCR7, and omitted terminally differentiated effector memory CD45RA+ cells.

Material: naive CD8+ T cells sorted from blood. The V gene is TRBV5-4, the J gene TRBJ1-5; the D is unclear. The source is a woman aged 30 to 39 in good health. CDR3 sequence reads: CASSLGGLEPQHF. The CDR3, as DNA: TGTGCCAGCAGCTTGGGAGGTTTGGAGCCCCAGCATTTT.